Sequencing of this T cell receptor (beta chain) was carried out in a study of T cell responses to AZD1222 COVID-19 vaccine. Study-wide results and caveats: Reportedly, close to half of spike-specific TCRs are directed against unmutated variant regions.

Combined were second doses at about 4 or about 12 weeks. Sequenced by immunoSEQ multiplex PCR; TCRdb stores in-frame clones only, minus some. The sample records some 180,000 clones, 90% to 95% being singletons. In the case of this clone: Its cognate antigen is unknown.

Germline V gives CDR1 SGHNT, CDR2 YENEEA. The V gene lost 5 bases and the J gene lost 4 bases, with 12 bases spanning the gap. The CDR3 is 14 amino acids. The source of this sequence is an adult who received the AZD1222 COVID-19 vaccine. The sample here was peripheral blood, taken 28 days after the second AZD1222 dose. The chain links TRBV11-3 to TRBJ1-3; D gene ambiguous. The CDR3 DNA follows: TGTGCCAGCAGCCTACAGCCTCGGGGAAACACCATATATTTT. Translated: CASSLQPRGNTIYF.